This T cell receptor (beta chain) appears in the sequencing data of a study of T cell responses to AZD1222 COVID-19 vaccine. The data were produced by immunoSEQ multiplex PCR, yet TCRdb's version contains in-frame clones alone and is incomplete. The sample includes roughly 100,000 clones, approximately 90% of them seen just once. With 1 base removed from V and 6 bases from J, the gap between germline ends came to 14 bases. This CDR3 spans 15 amino acids. Germline-derived CDR1 and CDR2 are SGHRS and YFSETQ. This clone was counted only a few times. The TCR sequence derives from an adult who received the AZD1222 COVID-19 vaccine. This chain joins TRBV5-1 and TRBJ1-5; D may be TRBD1 (5 bases). The sequencing used peripheral blood, collected 28 days after the second AZD1222 dose. DNA for the CDR3: TGCGCCAGCAGCTTGTCGGGGGATGATGGTCAGCCCCAGCATTTT. Translating gives CASSLSGDDGQPQHF.